This entry lists 30 T cell receptor beta chains sequenced from one sample in a study of blood T cell repertoires in COVID-19 (dated by TCRdb to 2019 to 2021). The library was produced with the immunoSEQ multiplex PCR assay. In TCRdb, the immuneACCESS table is reduced to in-frame sequences with V and J assigned. These tables do not hold every clone; where another copy was compared, an unresolved V gene accounts for under half, and the others remain unexplained. The sample table records roughly 500,000 clones; roughly 87% of these occur just once. The top ten hold 0.8% to 0.9% of the sample. Sequencing used peripheral blood. Receptor source: a man aged 18 to 29 with COVID-19, enrolled during active disease.

The CDR3 DNA follows: TGTGCCAGCAGCCTCGACTCGGCCCGGGGCTACACCTTC. This translates into CASSLDSARGYTF. V and J are TRBV9 and TRBJ1-2, with D uncertain. CDR3 length equals 13 residues. Germline V gene data show CDR1 as SGDLS and CDR2 as YYNGEE. Trimming took off 4 bases at V and 8 bases at J, with 15 bases between the two ends.

The chain joins TRBV10-2 to TRBJ2-4; 9 bases are shared with TRBD1. This CDR3 contains 16 residues. Germline CDR1 is WSHSY and CDR2 is SAAADI. The ends lost 0 bases at V and 4 bases at J; junction bases unmatched: 4. The CDR3 sequence: CASSESFGTGKNIQYF. In nucleotides, the CDR3 is TGCGCCAGCAGTGAGTCGTTCGGGACAGGGAAAAACATTCAGTACTTC.

This clone was observed a single time. The genes are TRBV10-2 and TRBJ1-2; D is ambiguous. CDR3 length equals 12 residues. The V gene lost 2 bases and the J gene lost 7 bases, with 8 bases spanning the gap. Germline lookup yields CDR1 WSHSY and CDR2 SAAADI. The CDR3 loop reads CASSETEGGYTF. CDR3 sequence (DNA): TGCGCCAGCAGTGAGACAGAGGGTGGCTACACCTTC.

This clone was found a few times. Here the CDR3 DNA reads TGTGCCAGTAGTATTCGGGGGTATGGCAATCAGCCCCAGCATTTT. Encoded protein: CASSIRGYGNQPQHF. The chain joins TRBV19 to TRBJ1-5, with D tentatively TRBD1 (5 bases). The CDR3 is made up of 15 amino acids. Germline lookup yields CDR1 LNHDA and CDR2 SQIVND (reference sequence). V lost 3 bases and J lost 2, with 11 bases in between.

The CDR3 region has the DNA TGTGCCAGCAGCTTAGGCGGGGGGGCCGGTGAGACCCAGTACTTC. Protein product: CASSLGGGAGETQYF. This chain links TRBV7-2 with TRBJ2-5, with 9 bases matching TRBD2. In germline, CDR1 is SGHTA, CDR2 FQGNSA. This CDR3 region has 15 residues. V shed 1 base and J 5 bases; nucleotides not matched to a gene: 5.

For this clone: Other DNA sequences in the same sample also yield this CDR3. The V and J genes are TRBV7-9 and TRBJ2-3; D remains ambiguous. The germline CDR1 and CDR2 sequences are SEHNR and FQNEAQ (reference sequence). Trimming shortened V by 1 base and J by 6 bases, and 5 bases separated the two germline ends. This CDR3 region has 12 residues. CDR3: CASSLVSDTQYF. The CDR3 DNA follows: TGTGCCAGCAGCTTAGTTTCGGATACGCAGTATTTT.

The chain couples TRBV6-1 to TRBJ1-3; D gene unclear. Germline CDR1 is MNHNS and CDR2 is SASEGT. V was clipped by 3 bases and J by 0 bases, with 9 bases between them. The CDR3 loop spans 15 amino acids. The DNA of the CDR3 is TGTGCCAGCAGTGACCGTGCTAGCTCTGGAAACACCATATATTTT. Protein: CASSDRASSGNTIYF.

The gene calls are TRBV2 and TRBJ2-7; D gene uncertain. CDR3 length: 14 residues. CDR1 is SNHLY, CDR2 FYNNEI, per germline. The germline V and J ends were trimmed by 3 bases and 2 bases, with 11 bases remaining between them. CDR3 bases: TGTGCCAGCAGTGACATCCTCGAGGCCTACGAGCAGTACTTC. It specifies CASSDILEAYEQYF.

The chain links TRBV21-1 to TRBJ1-5; the DNA was not used to check the table's D call, TRBD1. TRBV21-1 is a pseudogene. CDR3 length: 14 amino acids. The CDR3 region is CASSKNREYQPQHF. DNA of the CDR3: TGTGCCAGCAGCAAAAACAGGGAGTACCAGCCCCAGCATTTT.

The table lists this clone with a count of one. The chain carries TRBV5-4 and TRBJ2-7; possible D gene TRBD2, 5 bases. From germline, CDR1 is SGHNT and CDR2 YYREEE (reference sequence). This CDR3 comprises 14 residues. Trimming took off 0 bases at V and 2 bases at J, with 9 bases between the two ends. The CDR3 DNA reads TGTGCCAGCAGCTTGGGCTCGAGGGCCTACGAGCAGTACTTC. Translating gives CASSLGSRAYEQYF.

The genes are TRBV11-2 and TRBJ2-7; D is unclear. Germline-derived CDR1 and CDR2 are SGHAT and FQNNGV. The CDR3 has 15 amino acids. V was shortened by 4 bases and J by 2 bases, with 15 bases between the two germline ends. The CDR3: CASSSSRVPAYEQYF. The CDR3 DNA reads TGTGCCAGCAGCTCCTCCCGGGTCCCCGCCTACGAGCAGTACTTC.

This rearrangement joins TRBV2 to TRBJ1-4; D gene uncertain. V was trimmed by 7 bases and J by 5 bases, leaving 8 bases between them. The germline CDR1 and CDR2 sequences are SNHLY and FYNNEI. This CDR3 spans 12 amino acids. CDR3 amino acids: CASKSGNEKLFF. DNA for the CDR3: TGTGCCAGCAAATCGGGAAATGAAAAACTGTTTTTT.

The chain carries TRBV3-1 (or the pseudogene TRBV3-2) and TRBJ2-5, with D tentatively TRBD1 (6 bases). The CDR3 totals 17 residues. The germline V and J ends were trimmed by 2 bases and 2 bases, with 18 bases remaining between them. Germline loops: CDR1 LGHDT, CDR2 YNNKEL (reference sequence). CDR3 region: CASSQYRDTLIQETQYF. CDR3 in DNA: TGTGCCAGCAGCCAATACCGGGACACCTTAATTCAAGAGACCCAGTACTTC.

V and J are TRBV6-1 and TRBJ2-7; D is possibly TRBD1 (6 bases). CDR1 and CDR2 from the germline V gene are MNHNS and SASEGT. CDR3 size: 14 residues. V shed 2 bases and J shed 6 bases, with 14 bases lying between them. In DNA, the CDR3 is TGTGCCAGCAGTGAAAACAGGGCCAGTCCCGAGCAGTACTTC. This gives the protein CASSENRASPEQYF.

Only a few counts were recorded for this clone. The V gene is TRBV5-4, the J gene TRBJ1-2; the match to TRBD1 covers 8 bases. The V segment lost 2 bases and the J segment 4 bases; nucleotides outside the gene matches: 1. CDR3 length: 13 residues. CDR1 is SGHNT and CDR2 is YYREEE in the germline V gene (reference sequence). CDR3 DNA: TGTGCCAGCAGCTTACAGGGGGGCTATGGCTACACCTTC. It encodes CASSLQGGYGYTF.

This rearrangement joins TRBV29-1 to TRBJ2-2; no clear D gene. From germline, CDR1 is SQVTM and CDR2 ANQGSEA. CDR3 length equals 12 residues. V was cut by 5 bases and J by 5 bases, with 9 bases left in between. The CDR3 sequence: CSVTVDTGELFF. CDR3 DNA: TGCAGCGTTACAGTGGATACCGGGGAGCTGTTTTTT.

This sequence joins TRBV5-1 and TRBJ2-1; 11 nucleotides agree with TRBD2. J lost 4 bases, V lost 2 bases, and 8 bases had no gene match. This CDR3 is 17 amino acids long. CDR1 is SGHRS, CDR2 YFSETQ, per germline. The CDR3 DNA reads as TGCGCCAGCAGCTTCTTTGGGACTAGCGGAGTGTACAATGAGCAGTTCTTC. The encoded protein is CASSFFGTSGVYNEQFF.

The V call is TRBV9, the J call TRBJ2-3, with TRBD2 matching 10 bases. After removal of 0 bases from V and 0 bases from J, the junction contained 7 bases not matched to a gene. Germline V gene sequence: CDR1 SGDLS, CDR2 YYNGEE. The CDR3 contains 18 residues. CDR3 sequence: CASSVGLAGDPSTDTQYF. CDR3 sequence (DNA): TGTGCCAGCAGCGTAGGGCTAGCGGGAGACCCTAGCACAGATACGCAGTATTTT.

This clone has only one observation. The same CDR3 can be traced to other DNA sequences in this sample. This sequence joins TRBV27 and TRBJ2-7; TRBD1 aligns across 9 bases. With 5 bases clipped from V and 4 bases from J, the junction kept 3 bases outside the gene matches. Germline values: CDR1 MNHEY, CDR2 SMNVEV (reference sequence). The CDR3 is 13 amino acids. CDR3 sequence: CASSPGTGYEQYF. CDR3 bases: TGTGCCAGCAGTCCGGGGACAGGGTACGAGCAGTACTTC.

The chain joins TRBV27 to TRBJ2-7; TRBD2 matches 11 bases. Germline CDR1 MNHEY, CDR2 SMNVEV (reference sequence). The CDR3 has 15 residues. Trimming cost V 6 bases and J 2 bases; bases outside gene matches: 6. CDR3 sequence: CASSPGLAATYEQYF. The CDR3, as DNA: TGTGCCAGCAGCCCGGGACTAGCGGCGACCTACGAGCAGTACTTC.

In regard to this clone: The sample carries other DNA sequences with the same CDR3. J is TRBJ2-7 and V is TRBV5-1, with 7 positions matching TRBD1. Germline V gene sequence: CDR1 SGHRS, CDR2 YFSETQ. With 4 bases clipped from V and 3 bases from J, the junction kept 4 bases outside the gene matches. This CDR3 contains 13 residues. CDR3 nucleotide sequence: TGCGCCAGCAGCCGGGGACAGAACTACGAGCAGTACTTC. This sequence encodes CASSRGQNYEQYF.

The chain combines TRBV9 with TRBJ2-1, with TRBD2 identical over 10 bases. CDR1 and CDR2 from the germline V gene are SGDLS and YYNGEE. The CDR3 totals 16 residues. The ends lost 0 bases at V and 1 base at J; junction bases unmatched: 1. The CDR3 loop is CASSVVLAGSYNEQFF. CDR3 nucleotide sequence: TGTGCCAGCAGCGTAGTACTAGCGGGATCCTACAATGAGCAGTTCTTC.

This rearrangement joins TRBV29-1 to TRBJ2-3; D perhaps matches TRBD2 (6 bases). Trimming left V 0 bases short and J 4 bases short, with 14 bases between. Germline assignment: CDR1 SQVTM and CDR2 ANQGSEA. There are 15 residues in the CDR3. CDR3 coding DNA: TGCAGCGTTGAAGATCGGGGCGGGGACGCAGATACGCAGTATTTT. The encoded protein is CSVEDRGGDADTQYF.

This rearrangement joins TRBV10-1 to TRBJ2-7; 10 nucleotides agree with TRBD1. This CDR3 is built from 15 residues. Germline CDR1 reads WNHNN; CDR2 reads SYGVQD (reference sequence). The ends lost 7 bases at V and 2 bases at J; junction bases unmatched: 8. Here the CDR3 DNA reads TGCGCCAGCACCTCTCGAGGACAGGGGGCCTACGAGCAGTACTTC. Amino acids: CASTSRGQGAYEQYF.

This clone was seen a handful of times. CDR3: CASHRSASGNREQYF. The DNA for the CDR3 is TGTGCCAGCCACCGATCGGCTAGCGGGAACCGGGAGCAGTACTTC. J is TRBJ2-7 and V is TRBV27; 9 positions agree with TRBD2. CDR1 is MNHEY, CDR2 SMNVEV, per germline (reference sequence). The CDR3 spans 15 residues. After removal of 8 bases from V and 7 bases from J, the junction contained 15 bases not matched to a gene.

The chain combines TRBV27 with TRBJ2-3, with 11 bases lining up with TRBD2. The CDR3 runs 14 residues. Germline CDR1 reads MNHEY; CDR2 reads SMNVEV (reference sequence). V lost 5 bases, J lost 5 bases, and 3 bases stayed unmatched. The CDR3 nucleotides are TGTGCCAGCAGTCCCGGACTAGCGGGAGATACGCAGTATTTT. Protein: CASSPGLAGDTQYF.

This clone was counted only a few times. V gene TRBV19 combines with J gene TRBJ2-2; 10 nucleotides align to TRBD2. Germline V gives CDR1 LNHDA, CDR2 SQIVND (reference sequence). CDR3 length: 14 amino acids. Trimming took 10 bases from V and 4 from J; bases not matched to a gene: 6. In DNA, the CDR3 is TGTGCCACCTCAGTAGCGGGAGGCACCGGGGAGCTGTTTTTT. Its protein is CATSVAGGTGELFF.

The J gene is TRBJ1-1, the V gene TRBV4-1; 10 bases agree with TRBD1. V gave up 0 bases and J gave up 8 bases; unmatched junction bases: 6. Germline V lookup: CDR1 MGHRA, CDR2 YSYEKL. This CDR3 region has 15 residues. This CDR3 is CASSQDRQGAAEAFF. CDR3 nucleotide sequence: TGCGCCAGCAGCCAAGATCGACAGGGGGCGGCCGAAGCTTTCTTT.

The V gene is TRBV9, the J gene TRBJ2-7; tentative D call: TRBD1 (6 bases). CDR1 and CDR2 (germline): SGDLS, YYNGEE. V was pared by 0 bases and J by 2 bases, with 9 bases between. The CDR3 sequence is 14 residues long. The CDR3 bases are TGTGCCAGCAGCGTAGTGGCAGGGGCCTACGAGCAGTACTTC. This translates into CASSVVAGAYEQYF.

This chain connects TRBV24-1 to TRBJ2-5, with D possibly being TRBD1 (6 bases). This CDR3 region has 13 residues. From germline, CDR1 is KGHDR and CDR2 SFDVKD. The V and J ends lost 3 bases and 4 bases respectively, with 8 bases between them. CDR3 protein: CATSDGTLETQYF. CDR3 nucleotides: TGTGCCACCAGTGATGGGACACTAGAGACCCAGTACTTC.